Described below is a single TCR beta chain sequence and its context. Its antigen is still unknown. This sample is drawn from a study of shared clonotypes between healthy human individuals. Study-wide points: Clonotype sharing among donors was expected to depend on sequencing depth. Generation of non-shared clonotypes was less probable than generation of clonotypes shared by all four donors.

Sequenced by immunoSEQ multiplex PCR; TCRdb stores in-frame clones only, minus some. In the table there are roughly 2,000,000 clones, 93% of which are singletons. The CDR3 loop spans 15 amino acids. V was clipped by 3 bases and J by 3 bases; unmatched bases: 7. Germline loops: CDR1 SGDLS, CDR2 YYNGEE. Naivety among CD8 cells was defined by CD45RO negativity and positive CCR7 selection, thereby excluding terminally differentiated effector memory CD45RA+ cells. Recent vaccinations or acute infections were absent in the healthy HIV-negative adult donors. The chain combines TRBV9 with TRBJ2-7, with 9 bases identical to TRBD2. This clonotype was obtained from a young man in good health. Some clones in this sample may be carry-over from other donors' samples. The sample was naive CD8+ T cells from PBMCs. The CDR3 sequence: CASSATASGIYEQYF. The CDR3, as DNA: TGTGCCAGCAGCGCCACGGCTAGCGGGATCTACGAGCAGTACTTC.